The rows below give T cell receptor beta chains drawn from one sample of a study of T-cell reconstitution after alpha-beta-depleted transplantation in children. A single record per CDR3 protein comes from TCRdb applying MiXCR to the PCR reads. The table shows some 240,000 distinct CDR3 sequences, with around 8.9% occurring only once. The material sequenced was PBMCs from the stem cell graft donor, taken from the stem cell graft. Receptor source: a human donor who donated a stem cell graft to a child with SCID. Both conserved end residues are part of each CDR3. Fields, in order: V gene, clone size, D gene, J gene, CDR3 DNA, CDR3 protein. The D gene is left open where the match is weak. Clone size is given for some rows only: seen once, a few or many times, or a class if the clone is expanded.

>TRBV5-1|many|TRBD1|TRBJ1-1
TGCGCCAGCAGCTTGGACACAGGGGGTGACACTGAAGCTTTCTTT
CASSLDTGGDTEAFF
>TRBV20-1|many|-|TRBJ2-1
TGCAGTGCCAGGATCTACAATGAGCAGTTCTTC
CSARIYNEQFF
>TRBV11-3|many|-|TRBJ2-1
TGTGCCAGCAGCTTAGCCGGGACAAACTACAATGAGCAGTTCTTC
CASSLAGTNYNEQFF
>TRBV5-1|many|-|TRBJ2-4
TGCGCCAGCAGTCAGGGAAAAGAAAACATTCAGTACTTC
CASSQGKENIQYF
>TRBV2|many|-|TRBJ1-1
TGTGCCAGCAGTGATCCAGTACGGGTGAACACTGAAGCTTTCTTT
CASSDPVRVNTEAFF
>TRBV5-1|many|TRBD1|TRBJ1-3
TGCGCCAGCAGCTTGGTAGGGACAGTCGGAAACACCATATATTTT
CASSLVGTVGNTIYF
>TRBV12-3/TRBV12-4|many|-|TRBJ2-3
TGTGCCAGCAGGACGGTTCCAGCGGCCACAGATACGCAGTATTTT
CASRTVPAATDTQYF
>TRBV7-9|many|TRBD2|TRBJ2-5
TGTGCCAGCAGCTTCACTAGCGGGGGAAAAGAGACCCAGTACTTC
CASSFTSGGKETQYF
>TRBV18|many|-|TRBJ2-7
TGTGCCAGCTCACAAAACCAGGAAGCGTTCGGGTCCTACGAGCAGTACTTC
CASSQNQEAFGSYEQYF
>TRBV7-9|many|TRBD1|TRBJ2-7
TGTGCCAGCAGCTCACAGGGGATACCCTACGAGCAGTACTTC
CASSSQGIPYEQYF
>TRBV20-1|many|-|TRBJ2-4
TGCAGTGCTAGAATGGGGTCAGGGTCCATTCAGTACTTC
CSARMGSGSIQYF
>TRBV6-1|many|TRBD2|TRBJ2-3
TGTGCCAGCAGTGAACTAGCGGGGAGCACAGATACGCAGTATTTT
CASSELAGSTDTQYF
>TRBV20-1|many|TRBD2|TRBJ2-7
TGCAGTGCTCAATGGGGGGGCTACGAGCAGTACTTC
CSAQWGGYEQYF
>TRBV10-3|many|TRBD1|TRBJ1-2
TGTGCCACTCGGGACAGGGGAAACTATGGCTACACCTTC
CATRDRGNYGYTF
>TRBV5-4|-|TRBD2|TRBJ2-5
TGTGCCAGCAGCTTGGGTGGTAGCGGGGGACAAGAGACCCAGTACTTC
CASSLGGSGGQETQYF
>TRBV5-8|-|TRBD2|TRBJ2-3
TGTGCCAGCAGCTCGGTACTAGCGGGGGGCACAGATACGCAGTATTTT
CASSSVLAGGTDTQYF
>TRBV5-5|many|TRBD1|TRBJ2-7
TGTGCCAGCAGCTGGATGGACAGGGCCGAGCAGTACTTC
CASSWMDRAEQYF
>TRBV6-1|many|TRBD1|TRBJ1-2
TGTGCCAGCGGTGACACCGGGACAGGTGATGGCTACACCTTC
CASGDTGTGDGYTF
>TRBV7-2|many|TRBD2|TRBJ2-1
TGTGCCAGCAGCTTAGCTTTTCCTAGCGGGGTCAATGAGCAGTTCTTC
CASSLAFPSGVNEQFF
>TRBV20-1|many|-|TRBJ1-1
TGCAGTGCTAGAGGGGAAGCAGACACTGAAGCTTTCTTT
CSARGEADTEAFF
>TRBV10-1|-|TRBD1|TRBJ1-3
TGCGCCAGCAGTGCGTCGGACAGGGGTGGATTCCGGGACACCATATATTTT
CASSASDRGGFRDTIYF
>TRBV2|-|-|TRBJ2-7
TGTGCCAGCAGTATGCAGCCTTGGGAGCAGTACTTC
CASSMQPWEQYF
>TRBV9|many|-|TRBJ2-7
TGTGCCAGCAGCGATATTCGGACCGTGCCTAATGAGCAGTACTTC
CASSDIRTVPNEQYF
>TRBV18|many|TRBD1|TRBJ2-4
TGTGCCAGCTCGGCTCGCAATGGACAGGGGAAAAACATTCAGTACTTC
CASSARNGQGKNIQYF
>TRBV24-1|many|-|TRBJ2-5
TGTGCCACCAGTGATTTGGCCGAAGAGACCCAGTACTTC
CATSDLAEETQYF
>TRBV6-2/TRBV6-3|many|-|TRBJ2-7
TGTGCCAGCAGTTACGGGACTTTCCTCGAGCAGTACTTC
CASSYGTFLEQYF
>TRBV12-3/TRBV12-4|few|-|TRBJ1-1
TGTGCCAGCAGAACAGCGAACACTGAAGCTTTCTTT
CASRTANTEAFF
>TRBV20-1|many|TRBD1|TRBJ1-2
TGCAGTGCTAGAGTCGGACAGGGGGAGGGTGGCTACACCTTC
CSARVGQGEGGYTF
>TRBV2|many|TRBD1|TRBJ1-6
TGTGCCAGCACCCCAGGGACAGGGAGTAATTCACCCCTCCACTTT
CASTPGTGSNSPLHF
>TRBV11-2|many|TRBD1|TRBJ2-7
TGTGCCAGCAGCCGTACAGGGGCAGGGCAGTACTTC
CASSRTGAGQYF
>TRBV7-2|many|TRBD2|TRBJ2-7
TGTGCCAGCAGTTCAGCGGGGGGGAAGACCTACGAGCAGTACTTC
CASSSAGGKTYEQYF
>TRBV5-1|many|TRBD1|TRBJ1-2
TGCGCCAGCAGCTTCGACAGGGTCGGCTACACCTTC
CASSFDRVGYTF
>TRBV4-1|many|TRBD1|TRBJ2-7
TGCGCCAGCAGCCAACTCCGGGACAGGATCTACGAGCAGTACTTC
CASSQLRDRIYEQYF
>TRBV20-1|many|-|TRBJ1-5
TGCAGTGCTAGAGATCTGGGTAGCAATCAGCCCCAGCATTTT
CSARDLGSNQPQHF
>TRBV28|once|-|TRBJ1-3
TGTGCCAGCAGGCTAGGACATGGGTCTGGAAACACCATATATTTT
CASRLGHGSGNTIYF
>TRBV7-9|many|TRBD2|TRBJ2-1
TGTGCCAGCAGTTCCTATTCGGCTGCGGGGGTCCACAATGAGCAGTTCTTC
CASSSYSAAGVHNEQFF
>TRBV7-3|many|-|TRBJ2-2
TGTGCCAGCAGCTTAAGTCTACTAGCAGCGAACACCGGGGAGCTGTTTTTT
CASSLSLLAANTGELFF
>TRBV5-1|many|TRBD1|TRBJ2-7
TGCGCCAGCAGCTTGGAGGGGACAGGGTCCTACGAGCAGTACTTC
CASSLEGTGSYEQYF
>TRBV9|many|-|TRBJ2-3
TGTGCCAGCAGCGTAGGAGTAGCGGTAGGGGGCACAGATACGCAGTATTTT
CASSVGVAVGGTDTQYF
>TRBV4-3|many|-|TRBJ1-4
TGCGCCAGCAGTCCCCCAGGGGTGGGTGAAAAACTGTTTTTT
CASSPPGVGEKLFF
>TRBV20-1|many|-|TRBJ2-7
TGCAGTGCTCTGGCCGGAGGGTTTGAGGACGAGCAGTACTTC
CSALAGGFEDEQYF
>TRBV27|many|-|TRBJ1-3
TGTGCCAGCAGTTTCTCAGGGTCTGCTGGAAACACCATATATTTT
CASSFSGSAGNTIYF
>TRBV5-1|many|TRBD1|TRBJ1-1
TGCGCCAGCAGCGGGACAGGGGTCGGTTATGAAGCTTTCTTT
CASSGTGVGYEAFF
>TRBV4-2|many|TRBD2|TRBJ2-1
TGTGCCAGCAGCCAAGATTGGGGAACTAGCGGGGGGGCCCGTGAGCAGTTCTTC
CASSQDWGTSGGAREQFF
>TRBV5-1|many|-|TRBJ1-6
TGCGCCAGCAGGAGGGGCCCCGGACGGTTCGAAGATTCACCCCTCCACTTT
CASRRGPGRFEDSPLHF
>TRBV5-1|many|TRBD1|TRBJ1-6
TGCGCCAGCAGCTTGGACGCAGGGGGCGATTCACCCCTCCACTTT
CASSLDAGGDSPLHF
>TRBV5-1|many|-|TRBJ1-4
TGCGCCAGCACCAAGCCAGGGTTGGAAAAACTGTTTTTT
CASTKPGLEKLFF
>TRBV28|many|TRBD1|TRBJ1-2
TGTGCCAGCAGCCTCCTAGAGGGACAGCTCTTCTATGGCTACACCTTC
CASSLLEGQLFYGYTF
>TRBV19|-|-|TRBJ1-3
TGTGCCAGTAGTATCTCCTGGGCCTCCGCCGGAAACACCATATATTTT
CASSISWASAGNTIYF
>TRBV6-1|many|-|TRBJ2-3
TGTGCCAGCACGTCTCTAACAGATACGCAGTATTTT
CASTSLTDTQYF
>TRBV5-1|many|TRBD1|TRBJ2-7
TGCGCCAGCAGCTTGGCCTGGACAGGGGGACCCGCTAATACCTACGAGCAGTACTTC
CASSLAWTGGPANTYEQYF
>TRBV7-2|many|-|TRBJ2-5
TGTGCCAGCAGCTGGCGACGGGGGTACGATAAAGAGACCCAGTACTTC
CASSWRRGYDKETQYF
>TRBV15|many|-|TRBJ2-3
TGTGCCACCAGCAGAGAGCGGGCCCCTAGCACAGATACGCAGTATTTT
CATSRERAPSTDTQYF
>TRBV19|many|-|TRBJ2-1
TGTGCCAGTAGTATCGCACAGGGACCCTACAATGAGCAGTTCTTC
CASSIAQGPYNEQFF
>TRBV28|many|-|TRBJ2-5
TGTGCCAGCAGTCCGCGGACAGTGGAGACCCAGTACTTC
CASSPRTVETQYF